The table lists the clone carrying this TCR beta chain with a few counts. Its specificity is unknown. A universal primer site was incorporated via template switching, and the cDNA contained unique molecular identifiers. MiXCR, applied by TCRdb to the 5' RACE reads, yields one record per CDR3 protein. Of fewer than 650,000 distinct CDR3 sequences in the sample, around 7.5% were seen once. This entry belongs to a study of identical twins. Study-wide points: Abundant beta clonotypes from cord blood had fewer insertions, unlike memory repertoires, which showed none. For out-of-frame alpha sequences shared by twins, low generation probability was in excess. With beta out-of-frame sequences, excess sharing by twins was weaker.

V lost 5 bases to trimming and J lost 2 bases; unmatched junction nucleotides: 12. CDR1 is MGHDK and CDR2 is SYGVNS in the germline V gene. This CDR3 contains 18 residues. Another study also made use of these data, one on yellow fever vaccine responses in identical twins.

The V call is TRBV25-1, the J call TRBJ2-1; 10 nucleotides match TRBD2. Material for sequencing was PBMCs. The receptor was derived from a young woman in good health. The CDR3 loop is CASSLDRTSGTAYNEQFF. CDR3 DNA sequence: TGTGCCAGCAGTCTAGACCGGACTAGCGGAACAGCCTACAATGAGCAGTTCTTC.